The rows below give T cell receptor beta chains drawn from one sample of a study of blood T cell repertoires in COVID-19. Sequencing was performed with immunoSEQ multiplex PCR; in TCRdb, only in-frame clones are kept and a portion is missing. The sample consists of 30,000 to 40,000 clones, around nine tenths of them appearing once. Source material: peripheral blood. These receptors were taken from a human donor in a cohort sampled during active COVID-19. Both conserved end residues are part of each CDR3. The D gene is left open where the match is weak. Only some rows state a clone size, as once, few, many or a class for expanded clones.

clone_size d_call j_call v_call cdr3_aa cdr3_nt
NA NA TRBJ1-2 TRBV10-2 CASSDRGNYGYTF TGCGCCAGCAGTGACCGAGGGAACTATGGCTACACCTTC
NA NA TRBJ2-4 TRBV7-2 CASNPRGGSPPNIQYF TGTGCCAGCAACCCACGCGGGGGCTCCCCCCCGAACATTCAGTACTTC
NA TRBD2 TRBJ2-2 TRBV5-6 CASSFGGTGELFF TGTGCCAGCAGCTTCGGGGGGACCGGGGAGCTGTTTTTT
NA NA TRBJ1-1 TRBV12-3/TRBV12-4 CASSLRGDSTAFF TGTGCCAGCAGTTTAAGGGGTGACTCGACGGCTTTCTTT
NA NA TRBJ2-6 TRBV6-5 CASTGTGPLTF TGTGCCAGCACCGGAACAGGCCCTCTGACTTTC
NA NA TRBJ1-6 TRBV18 CASSPELDSPLHF TGTGCCAGCTCACCCGAGTTGGATTCACCCCTCCACTTT
NA TRBD1 TRBJ2-7 TRBV5-6 CASSPGQVFEQYF TGTGCCAGCAGCCCTGGACAGGTCTTCGAGCAGTACTTC
NA NA TRBJ1-1 TRBV19 CASSVLRGRTEAFF TGTGCCAGTAGTGTTCTACGGGGGAGGACTGAAGCTTTCTTT
NA TRBD1 TRBJ1-1 TRBV27 CASSLATGFKNTEAFF TGTGCCAGCAGTTTAGCGACAGGGTTTAAGAACACTGAAGCTTTCTTT
NA NA TRBJ1-1 TRBV28 CASSEGEFEAFF TGTGCCAGCAGCGAGGGGGAGTTCGAAGCTTTCTTT
NA NA TRBJ1-5 TRBV4-1 CASSQDLNQPQHF TGCGCCAGCAGCCAAGATCTAAATCAGCCCCAGCATTTT
NA NA TRBJ2-2 TRBV27 CASSTPLGATGELFF TGTGCCAGCAGTACGCCCCTAGGGGCGACCGGGGAGCTGTTTTTT
NA NA TRBJ2-1 TRBV5-1 CASSLGDFYNEQFF TGCGCCAGCAGCTTGGGGGACTTCTACAATGAGCAGTTCTTC
NA NA TRBJ1-1 TRBV19 CASSIGQRGEAFF TGTGCCAGTAGTATAGGCCAGCGCGGGGAAGCTTTCTTT
NA NA TRBJ1-5 TRBV9 CASSATYGQQPQHF TGTGCCAGCAGCGCAACCTATGGACAGCAGCCCCAGCATTTT
NA TRBD2 TRBJ2-7 TRBV19 CASSMSSGHSYEQYF TGTGCCAGTAGTATGTCTAGCGGACACTCCTACGAGCAGTACTTC
once NA TRBJ2-5 TRBV2 CASSEDGPETQYF TGTGCCAGCAGTGAAGATGGGCCAGAGACCCAGTACTTC